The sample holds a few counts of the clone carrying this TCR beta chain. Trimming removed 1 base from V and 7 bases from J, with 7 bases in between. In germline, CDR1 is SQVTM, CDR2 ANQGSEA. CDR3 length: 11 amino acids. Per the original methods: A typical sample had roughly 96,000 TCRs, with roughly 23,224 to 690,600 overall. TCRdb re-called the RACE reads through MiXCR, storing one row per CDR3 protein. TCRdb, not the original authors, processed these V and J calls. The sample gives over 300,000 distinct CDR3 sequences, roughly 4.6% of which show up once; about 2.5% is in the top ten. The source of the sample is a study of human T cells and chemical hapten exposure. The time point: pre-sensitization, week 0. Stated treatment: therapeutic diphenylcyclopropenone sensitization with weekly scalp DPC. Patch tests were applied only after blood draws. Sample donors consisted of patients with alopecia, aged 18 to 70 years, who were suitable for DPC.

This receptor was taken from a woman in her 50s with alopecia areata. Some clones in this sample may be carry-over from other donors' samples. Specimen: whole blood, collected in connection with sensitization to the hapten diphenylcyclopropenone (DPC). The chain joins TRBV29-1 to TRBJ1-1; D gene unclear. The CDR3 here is CSVEVGLEAFF. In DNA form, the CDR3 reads TGCAGCGTTGAAGTAGGACTTGAAGCTTTCTTT.